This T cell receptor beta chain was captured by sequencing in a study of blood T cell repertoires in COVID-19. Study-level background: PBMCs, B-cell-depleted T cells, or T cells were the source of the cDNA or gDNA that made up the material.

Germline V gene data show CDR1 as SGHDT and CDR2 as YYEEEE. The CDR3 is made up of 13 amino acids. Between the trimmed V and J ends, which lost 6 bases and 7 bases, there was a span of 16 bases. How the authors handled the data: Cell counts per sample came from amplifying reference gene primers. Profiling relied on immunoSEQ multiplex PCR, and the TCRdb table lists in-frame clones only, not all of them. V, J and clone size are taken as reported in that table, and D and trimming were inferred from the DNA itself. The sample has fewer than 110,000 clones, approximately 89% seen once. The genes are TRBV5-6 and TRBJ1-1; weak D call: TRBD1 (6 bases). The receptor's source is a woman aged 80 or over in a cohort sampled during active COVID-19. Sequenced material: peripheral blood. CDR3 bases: TGTGCCAGCACCAGCGATGGACAGCTTGAAGCTTTCTTT. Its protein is CASTSDGQLEAFF.